A selection of T cell receptor beta chains follows, all from one sample in a study of PD-L1 blockade in urothelial cancer. Assay used: immunoSEQ multiplex PCR; TCRdb lists only in-frame clones, some missing. The data contain about 84,000 clones, 90% of them singletons. Sequencing used PBMCs, obtained around atezolizumab (anti-PD-L1) treatment. These receptors were collected from a man aged 60 to 75 with urothelial cancer. Both conserved end residues are part of each CDR3. Each record gives: D gene, clone size, V gene, CDR3 length, J gene, CDR3 DNA, CDR3 protein. D genes are given only for firm matches. Clone size is given for some rows only: seen once, a few or many times, or a class if the clone is expanded.

TRBD2	NA	TRBV7-9	14	TRBJ2-5	TGTGCCAGCAGCGCGGGGGGACATAAAGAGACCCAGTACTTC	CASSAGGHKETQYF
NA	NA	TRBV15	15	TRBJ2-7	TGTGCCACCAGCAGGAAGGACCAGCGGGTCGGGGAGCAGTACTTC	CATSRKDQRVGEQYF
TRBD1	NA	TRBV15	15	TRBJ2-7	TGTGCCACCAGCAGAGAAAGACAGGGAACCTACGAGCAGTACTTC	CATSRERQGTYEQYF
NA	NA	TRBV5-4	15	TRBJ2-2	TGTGCCAGCAGCCCCAAAGGGGCAAACACCGGGGAGCTGTTTTTT	CASSPKGANTGELFF
NA	NA	TRBV29-1	12	TRBJ2-2	TGCAGTGGGCTTACAGCGGCCGGGGAGCTGTTTTTT	CSGLTAAGELFF
TRBD1	NA	TRBV29-1	11	TRBJ2-1	TGCAGCGGGGGACAGCACAATGAGCAGTTCTTC	CSGGQHNEQFF
TRBD2	NA	TRBV7-2	15	TRBJ2-3	TGTGCCAGCAGCTTAGTAGCGGGGGACACAGATACGCAGTATTTT	CASSLVAGDTDTQYF
TRBD1	NA	TRBV28	15	TRBJ2-5	TGTGCCAGCAGTTTCATCGGGACAGGGACGGAGACCCAGTACTTC	CASSFIGTGTETQYF
NA	NA	TRBV5-1	13	TRBJ2-2	TGCGCCAGCAGCTCCGCGGGACCCGGGGAGCTGTTTTTT	CASSSAGPGELFF
NA	NA	TRBV6-5	15	TRBJ1-6	TGTGCCAGCAGTCGTGGAGGGCGCGAGGATTCACCCCTCCACTTT	CASSRGGREDSPLHF
NA	NA	TRBV2	13	TRBJ1-5	TGTGCCAGCAGAAACAGGGATACTCAGCCCCAGCATTTT	CASRNRDTQPQHF
TRBD1	NA	TRBV29-1	14	TRBJ2-3	TGCAGCGGACAACAGGGGGCGCAATCAGATACGCAGTATTTT	CSGQQGAQSDTQYF
TRBD2	NA	TRBV4-2	18	TRBJ2-2	TGTGCCAGCAGCCAAGATTGGGCCGTGACGGGAGGGTCCGGGGAGCTGTTTTTT	CASSQDWAVTGGSGELFF
NA	NA	TRBV5-5	15	TRBJ1-1	TGTGCCAGCAGCTTGTCCTGGCAGGGAAACACTGAAGCTTTCTTT	CASSLSWQGNTEAFF
NA	NA	TRBV19	14	TRBJ1-5	TGTGCCAGTAGTGCTGCGTATAGCAATCAGCCCCAGCATTTT	CASSAAYSNQPQHF
TRBD1	few	TRBV9	19	TRBJ1-1	TGTGCCAGCAGCGCGCGACAGGGAGACGGGGACATGATGGACACTGAAGCTTTCTTT	CASSARQGDGDMMDTEAFF
TRBD2	NA	TRBV5-1	15	TRBJ2-3	TGCGCCAGCAGAAGAGCGGGAAGCCTTTTGGATACGCAGTATTTT	CASRRAGSLLDTQYF
TRBD1	NA	TRBV11-3	15	TRBJ2-3	TGTGCCAGCAGCTTAGGACAGGGGGCAGTCGATACGCAGTATTTT	CASSLGQGAVDTQYF
NA	NA	TRBV7-6	12	TRBJ2-5	TGTGCCAGCAGCCCCCCCCGGGAGACCCAGTACTTC	CASSPPRETQYF
NA	NA	TRBV9	15	TRBJ2-1	TGTGCCAGCAGCGTAGAAGGAGGGGCCTACAATGAGCAGTTCTTC	CASSVEGGAYNEQFF
NA	NA	TRBV2	14	TRBJ1-5	TGTGCCAGCATAGGCGGAGGGAGCAATCAGCCCCAGCATTTT	CASIGGGSNQPQHF
TRBD1	NA	TRBV2	14	TRBJ1-2	TGTGCCAGCAGTTCACAGGGGGGCAGCTATGGCTACACCTTC	CASSSQGGSYGYTF
NA	NA	TRBV11-2	16	TRBJ2-2	TGTGCCAGCAGCTTCTTTAGCGGAGTTAACACCGGGGAGCTGTTTTTT	CASSFFSGVNTGELFF
NA	NA	TRBV5-1	14	TRBJ2-7	TGCGCCAGCAGCGTCTCTAGGAGTAACTTAGAGCAGTACTTC	CASSVSRSNLEQYF
TRBD1	NA	TRBV6-1	15	TRBJ1-4	TGTGCCAGCAGTGCAAGGGGGCTAGCTAATGAAAAACTGTTTTTT	CASSARGLANEKLFF
NA	NA	TRBV4-1	16	TRBJ2-7	TGCGCCAGCAGCTCGATTGGGGGCAGGGGATACTACGAGCAGTACTTC	CASSSIGGRGYYEQYF
TRBD1	NA	TRBV30	15	TRBJ2-7	TGTGCCTGGAGTCCCGTCGGGACAGGGGATCGCGAGCAGTACTTC	CAWSPVGTGDREQYF
NA	NA	TRBV5-4	12	TRBJ2-7	TGTGCCAGCAGCTTTAACTCCTACGAGCAGTACTTC	CASSFNSYEQYF
NA	once	TRBV28	11	TRBJ1-1	TGTGCCAGCAGTTTCGACACTGAAGCTTTCTTT	CASSFDTEAFF
NA	NA	TRBV10-3	11	TRBJ1-3	TGTGCCACAGGACAGGGAAACACCATATATTTT	CATGQGNTIYF
TRBD2	NA	TRBV4-3	14	TRBJ2-7	TGCGCCAGCAGCCAAGAGGGACTAGCGGACGAGCAGTACTTC	CASSQEGLADEQYF
NA	NA	TRBV9	15	TRBJ2-7	TGTGCCAGCAGCGTAGGGCAGGGGACATTCTACGAGCAGTACTTC	CASSVGQGTFYEQYF
NA	NA	TRBV9	14	TRBJ1-2	TGTGCCAGCAGCAACCGGGACACGGACCGTGGCTACACCTTC	CASSNRDTDRGYTF
NA	NA	TRBV9	13	TRBJ1-2	TGTGCCAGCAGCGTAGCGTCAGGGACAGGCTACACCTTC	CASSVASGTGYTF
NA	NA	TRBV29-1	12	TRBJ2-5	TGCAGCGTTGCAAGGGGGCAAGAGACCCAGTACTTC	CSVARGQETQYF
TRBD1	NA	TRBV19	14	TRBJ2-7	TGTGCCAGTAGTTCGGGACAGGGGGCCTCCGAGCAGTACTTC	CASSSGQGASEQYF
TRBD1	NA	TRBV5-1	14	TRBJ2-5	TGCGCCAGCAGCTCGACAGGGCAAGAAGAGACCCAGTACTTC	CASSSTGQEETQYF
NA	few	TRBV4-1	15	TRBJ2-2	TGCGCCAGCAGCCAAGAGCTAGGGAACACCGGGGAGCTGTTTTTT	CASSQELGNTGELFF